The 30 T cell receptor beta chains below all came from one sample that was sequenced in a study of shared clonotypes between healthy human individuals (dated by TCRdb to about 2020). Receptors were amplified or captured by the immunoSEQ multiplex PCR assay. TCRdb took this table from immuneACCESS and kept in-frame rearrangements with V and J called. Such tables lack part of the clones; where checked against another copy, unresolved V genes explain under half of the gap, and the rest is unexplained. The sample table holds under 1 million clones, of which approximately 97% were seen once. The ten top clones hold approximately 0.2% of the sample. CD8 naive samples consisted of CD45RO-negative cells that were positively selected for CCR7, yielding a CD45RA+CCR7+ population without TemRA cells. The sample was naive CD8+ T cells sorted from blood. The cell subset or site label for this specimen denotes: CD45RA+CCR7+. These receptors were collected from a man between 25 and 39 years old in good health.

This sequence joins TRBV7-6 and TRBJ2-2, with TRBD1 identical over 7 bases. The CDR3 has 16 amino acids. V shed 0 bases, J shed 6 bases, and the junction held 7 bases outside the gene matches. Germline values: CDR1 SGHVS, CDR2 FNYEAQ. CDR3: CASSLAVQGVSGELFF. CDR3 DNA: TGTGCCAGCAGCTTAGCGGTTCAGGGGGTATCCGGGGAGCTGTTTTTT.

The V call is TRBV6-4, the J call TRBJ1-5; 7 bases fit TRBD1. The germline CDR1 and CDR2 sequences are MRHNA and SNTAGT. This CDR3 region has 17 residues. Trimming cost V 4 bases and J 0 bases; bases outside gene matches: 9. This CDR3 reads CASSVGRGEYSNQPQHF. CDR3 bases: TGTGCCAGCAGTGTGGGCAGGGGGGAGTATAGCAATCAGCCCCAGCATTTT.

The chain carries TRBV11-2 and TRBJ2-7; D is unclear. The CDR3 length is 13 residues. Trimming removed 7 bases from V and 3 bases from J, with 13 bases in between. CDR1 SGHAT and CDR2 FQNNGV come from the germline V gene. The CDR3 DNA is TGTGCCAGCACACCCCCCGGGTACTACGAGCAGTACTTC. Protein: CASTPPGYYEQYF.

This chain uses TRBV11-2 with TRBJ2-5; D may be TRBD1 (6 bases). The CDR3 runs to 17 residues. Deletions cut 1 base from V and 2 bases from J, with 17 bases between. CDR1 and CDR2 (germline): SGHAT, FQNNGV. The CDR3 DNA follows: TGTGCCAGCAGCTTAGCGGGTAGGGGGATTGAGCAAGAGACCCAGTACTTC. Its protein is CASSLAGRGIEQETQYF.

The chain combines TRBV29-1 with TRBJ2-1; 8 bases map to TRBD2. Germline CDR1 SQVTM, CDR2 ANQGSEA. There are 14 residues in the CDR3. Trimming removed 4 bases from V and 5 bases from J; junction bases left unmatched: 7. CDR3 nucleotides: TGCAGCGTTGTCTGGACTAGCAGCAACAATGAGCAGTTCTTC. It specifies CSVVWTSSNNEQFF.

The chain is built from TRBV5-8 and TRBJ2-1, with a weak D call TRBD1 (6 bases). Germline CDR1 and CDR2: SGHTS and YDEGEE. With 3 bases removed from V and 5 bases from J, the gap between germline ends came to 30 bases. The CDR3 runs to 20 residues. The CDR3 DNA is TGTGCCAGCAGCTCATTTTTTTGGACAGTCGAGGAAAGATATAACAATGAGCAGTTCTTC. Translating gives CASSSFFWTVEERYNNEQFF.

This rearrangement joins TRBV27 to TRBJ2-5, with 10 bases aligning to TRBD2. Per germline, CDR1 MNHEY and CDR2 SMNVEV (reference sequence). With 6 bases clipped from V and 4 bases from J, the junction kept 11 bases outside the gene matches. The CDR3 is 16 amino acids. The CDR3 coding sequence is TGTGCCAGCAGCCCCCTCCAGACTAGCGGGTTAGAGACCCAGTACTTC. Its translation: CASSPLQTSGLETQYF.

The chain carries TRBV27 and TRBJ1-5; perhaps TRBD1 as D (5 bases). Germline V gene sequence: CDR1 MNHEY, CDR2 SMNVEV (reference sequence). The CDR3 length is 17 residues. With 6 bases removed from V and 0 bases from J, the gap between germline ends came to 18 bases. CDR3: CASRILGTGYSNQPQHF. In DNA form, the CDR3 reads TGTGCCAGCAGAATACTCGGGACGGGATATAGCAATCAGCCCCAGCATTTT.

The chain carries TRBV28 and TRBJ1-3; 7 bases fit TRBD1. Germline V lookup: CDR1 MDHEN, CDR2 SYDVKM. CDR3 length: 13 residues. Unmatched junction bases numbered 0, after V lost 6 bases and J lost 1 base. The CDR3 here is CASRTGSGNTIYF. DNA for the CDR3: TGTGCCAGCAGGACAGGGTCTGGAAACACCATATATTTT.

The CDR3 spells CASSNRPGLAALNRTDTQYF. CDR3 DNA sequence: TGTGCCAGCAGCAACCGCCCGGGACTAGCGGCACTTAACCGCACAGATACGCAGTATTTT. The V call is TRBV21-1, the J call TRBJ2-3; the table's TRBD2 call for D was not verified on the DNA. TRBV21-1 is recorded as a pseudogene. The CDR3 runs to 20 residues.

This clone was observed a single time. J is TRBJ2-7 and V is TRBV4-1; unclear D gene. Germline assignment: CDR1 MGHRA and CDR2 YSYEKL. This CDR3 is 16 amino acids long. V lost 4 bases and J 1 base, leaving 17 bases between the germline ends. The CDR3 loop is CASSLDSTSHSYEQYF. CDR3 sequence (DNA): TGCGCCAGCAGCCTGGATTCGACTTCACATTCCTACGAGCAGTACTTC.

The chain employs TRBV9 and TRBJ2-3; 7 bases map to TRBD2. The ends lost 7 bases at V and 13 bases at J; junction bases unmatched: 9. CDR3 size: 11 residues. Germline-derived CDR1 and CDR2 are SGDLS and YYNGEE. The CDR3 protein is CASGKRERKYF. The CDR3 nucleotides read TGTGCCAGCGGAAAGCGGGAACGAAAGTATTTT.

In this sample, this clone turned up once. The rearrangement links TRBV29-1 to TRBJ2-7; 11 bases are a match to TRBD1. Germline V CDR1 and CDR2: SQVTM, ANQGSEA. The ends lost 5 bases at V and 0 bases at J; junction bases unmatched: 6. This CDR3 comprises 15 residues. The CDR3 protein is CSVSGTGGSSYEQYF. The CDR3 nucleotides are TGCAGCGTTTCCGGGACAGGGGGTAGCTCCTACGAGCAGTACTTC.

The rearrangement links TRBV28 to TRBJ2-3; D is perhaps TRBD2 (6 bases). The CDR3 contains 13 residues. Germline CDR1 reads MDHEN; CDR2 reads SYDVKM. V dropped 7 bases and J dropped 9 bases, with 17 bases sitting between them. The DNA of the CDR3 is TGTGCCAGCACCTTGGAATCGGGACTGACGCAGTATTTT. Protein sequence: CASTLESGLTQYF. The complete variable domain, with remaining parts taken from reference TRBV28 and TRBJ2-3, reads DVKVTQSSRYLVKRTGEKVFLECVQDMDHENMFWYRQDPGLGLRLIYFSYDVKMKEKGDIPEGYSVSREKKERFSLILESASTNQTSMYLCASTLESGLTQYFGPGTRLTVL.

The chain combines TRBV5-1 with TRBJ2-1, with 15 nucleotides matching TRBD2. Per the germline V gene, CDR1 is SGHRS and CDR2 is YFSETQ. V lost 5 bases and J lost 4; bases outside the gene matches: 4. CDR3 length equals 16 residues. Here the CDR3 DNA reads TGCGCCAGCAGGACCGGGACTAGCGGGGGGTACAATGAGCAGTTCTTC. Residues: CASRTGTSGGYNEQFF.

This rearrangement joins TRBV27 to TRBJ2-7; 11 bases are shared with TRBD1. J was trimmed by 0 bases and V by 3 bases; bases with no gene match: 1. The germline CDR1 and CDR2 sequences are MNHEY and SMNVEV (reference sequence). This CDR3 has 15 amino acids. The CDR3 reads CASSFGTGGSYEQYF. The DNA of the CDR3 is TGTGCCAGCAGTTTTGGGACAGGGGGCTCCTACGAGCAGTACTTC.

This chain joins TRBV28 and TRBJ1-5; D might be TRBD1 (5 bases). The CDR3 totals 16 residues. V was pared by 5 bases and J by 0 bases, with 14 bases between. Germline CDR1 is MDHEN and CDR2 is SYDVKM. The CDR3 loop is CASSPPLGVSNQPQHF. CDR3 nucleotides: TGTGCCAGCAGTCCCCCCCTGGGGGTTAGCAATCAGCCCCAGCATTTT.

The gene calls are TRBV7-9 and TRBJ1-1; no clear D gene. The CDR3 totals 14 residues. The V end lost 1 base, the J end lost 1 base, and 7 bases lay between the germline ends. The V gene's germline CDR1 is SEHNR and CDR2 FQNEAQ (reference sequence). This CDR3 is CASSLEGSNTEAFF. In nucleotides, the CDR3 is TGTGCCAGCAGCTTAGAAGGTTCGAACACTGAAGCTTTCTTT.

The genes are TRBV11-2 and TRBJ1-2; tentative D call: TRBD1 (5 bases). The CDR3 contains 15 residues. V was pared by 0 bases and J by 7 bases, with 15 bases between. Germline CDR1 is SGHAT and CDR2 is FQNNGV. CDR3 in DNA: TGTGCCAGCAGCTTAGATCTCGTCTCAAGGGGTGGCTACACCTTC. As protein: CASSLDLVSRGGYTF.

In regard to this clone: In the same sample, other DNA sequences code for this CDR3. The rearrangement links TRBV11-2 to TRBJ1-1; D is ambiguous. The CDR3 sequence is 13 residues long. V lost 1 base and J 1 base, leaving 4 bases between the germline ends. Germline V gene data show CDR1 as SGHAT and CDR2 as FQNNGV. CDR3 nucleotide sequence: TGTGCCAGCAGCTTAGTAGGGAACACTGAAGCTTTCTTT. Translation: CASSLVGNTEAFF.

This chain joins TRBV28 and TRBJ1-2; maybe TRBD1 (6 bases). Germline values: CDR1 MDHEN, CDR2 SYDVKM. CDR3 length: 14 residues. V shed 6 bases and J shed 4 bases, with 15 bases lying between them. Here the CDR3 reads CASRLRTAGYGYTF. The CDR3 region has the DNA TGTGCCAGCAGACTCCGGACAGCCGGCTATGGCTACACCTTC.

The rearrangement links TRBV4-1 to TRBJ2-5, with a weak D call TRBD1 (5 bases). CDR3 size: 13 residues. Trimming removed 4 bases from V and 5 bases from J, with 11 bases in between. Germline V gene lookup returns CDR1 MGHRA and CDR2 YSYEKL. CDR3 amino acids: CASSLGVLETQYF. As DNA, the CDR3 is TGCGCCAGCAGCCTAGGGGTATTGGAGACCCAGTACTTC.

The J gene is TRBJ2-1, the V gene TRBV10-3, with TRBD2 identical over 7 bases. This CDR3 has 14 amino acids. Trimming cost V 8 bases and J 2 bases; bases outside gene matches: 6. Germline assignment: CDR1 ENHRY and CDR2 SYGVKD. Here the CDR3 reads CAIGGRAAYNEQFF. In DNA form, the CDR3 reads TGTGCCATCGGGGGGAGGGCGGCCTACAATGAGCAGTTCTTC.

The chain joins TRBV10-3 to TRBJ2-7; 10 bases agree with TRBD2. Germline-derived CDR1 and CDR2 are ENHRY and SYGVKD. Trimming at V came to 3 bases and at J to 3 bases, leaving 11 bases not matched to a gene. The CDR3 length is 17 residues. CDR3 sequence reads: CAISDEDSLAGNYEQYF. The CDR3 bases are TGTGCCATCAGTGATGAGGATTCACTAGCGGGAAACTACGAGCAGTACTTC.

The chain uses TRBV28 and TRBJ2-1, with D possibly being TRBD1 (6 bases). CDR1 MDHEN and CDR2 SYDVKM come from the germline V gene. This CDR3 is 16 amino acids long. V was trimmed by 5 bases and J by 0 bases, leaving 14 bases between them. CDR3 sequence (DNA): TGTGCCAGCAGTAGTATTAGGGACATCTCCTACAATGAGCAGTTCTTC. Translating gives CASSSIRDISYNEQFF.

The chain uses TRBV7-9 and TRBJ1-5; 7 positions match TRBD1. This CDR3 is built from 17 residues. The trim removed 5 bases at V and 2 bases at J, leaving 12 bases unmatched. Germline assignment: CDR1 SEHNR and CDR2 FQNEAQ (reference sequence). The CDR3 bases are TGTGCCAGCAGCGTCCGGACAGGCGAATGGGGCAATCAGCCCCAGCATTTT. Its protein is CASSVRTGEWGNQPQHF.

This rearrangement joins TRBV5-8 to TRBJ2-5; tentatively, D is TRBD2 (5 bases). Per germline, CDR1 SGHTS and CDR2 YDEGEE. The CDR3 is 16 amino acids. Trimming cost V 3 bases and J 3 bases, with 18 bases left between them. The CDR3: CASSSDQRVREETQYF. CDR3 coding DNA: TGTGCCAGCAGCTCGGACCAGAGGGTGAGAGAAGAGACCCAGTACTTC.

The chain is built from TRBV2 and TRBJ2-3; 7 bases fit TRBD2. The CDR3 loop spans 11 amino acids. The germline V gene encodes CDR1 SNHLY and CDR2 FYNNEI. With 6 bases clipped from V and 8 bases from J, the junction kept 2 bases outside the gene matches. The DNA for the CDR3 is TGTGCCAGCAGGGGGGGGATTACGCAGTATTTT. It translates to CASRGGITQYF.

The chain recombines TRBV7-2 with TRBJ2-2; 7 nucleotides agree with TRBD2. This CDR3 is built from 13 residues. CDR1 SGHTA and CDR2 FQGNSA come from the germline V gene. The CDR3 DNA reads TGTGCGGGGCTAGCGGTGAACACCGGGGAGCTGTTTTTT. Translation gives CAGLAVNTGELFF.

The chain is built from TRBV5-6 and TRBJ2-1; D gene uncertain. The CDR3 loop spans 14 amino acids. The V gene's germline CDR1 is SGHDT and CDR2 YYEEEE. The V end lost 5 bases, the J end lost 0 bases, and 9 bases lay between the germline ends. CDR3 protein: CASSQVSSYNEQFF. The CDR3 DNA follows: TGTGCCAGCAGTCAGGTGAGCTCCTACAATGAGCAGTTCTTC.